Presented here are 5 T cell receptor beta chains from one specimen sequenced in a study of blood T cell repertoires in COVID-19. Measured with immunoSEQ multiplex PCR; TCRdb has only the in-frame clones, and not every one. The sample has about 52,000 clones, under 90% seen once. Material: peripheral blood. These receptors all come from an elderly man with active or convalescent COVID-19.

The J gene is TRBJ1-1, the V gene TRBV7-2; tentative D call: TRBD1 (5 bases). V lost 7 bases to trimming and J lost 2 bases, with 11 bases between them. Germline V gene sequence: CDR1 SGHTA, CDR2 FQGNSA. This CDR3 has 13 amino acids. In DNA form, the CDR3 reads TGTGCCAGCACCAAGCAGGGAAACACTGAAGCTTTCTTT. Translating gives CASTKQGNTEAFF. Filled out from reference TRBV7-2 and TRBJ1-1, the complete variable domain reads GAGVSQSPSNKVTEKGKDVELRCDPISGHTALYWYRQSLGQGLEFLIYFQGNSAPDKSGLPSDRFSAERTGGSVSTLTIQRTQQEDSAVYLCASTKQGNTEAFFGQGTRLTVV.

This clone is a singleton in its sample. The gene calls are TRBV19 and TRBJ1-2; D ambiguous. The CDR3 totals 15 residues. Germline CDR1 and CDR2: LNHDA and SQIVND (reference sequence). V dropped 7 bases and J dropped 0 bases, with 15 bases sitting between them. CDR3 DNA sequence: TGTGCCAGTACTTCTTACAGCGGAGCTAACTATGGCTACACCTTC. This gives the protein CASTSYSGANYGYTF.

The V gene is TRBV5-1, the J gene TRBJ2-1, with 9 bases identical to TRBD2. Germline V lookup: CDR1 SGHRS, CDR2 YFSETQ. The CDR3 spans 15 residues. V lost 0 bases and J lost 9; bases outside the gene matches: 7. The CDR3 DNA sequence: TGCGCCAGCAGCTTGGCGGCTAGCGGGACGGGTGAGCAGTTCTTC. This gives the protein CASSLAASGTGEQFF.

This clone showed up just a few times. This chain connects TRBV18 to TRBJ1-2, with D uncertain. In germline, CDR1 is KGHSH, CDR2 LQKENI. The CDR3 covers 14 residues. V was trimmed by 3 bases and J by 8 bases, leaving 16 bases between them. CDR3 nucleotide sequence: TGTGCCAGCTCACCGCCGGAACAACCAGGCGGCTACACCTTC. Translating it yields CASSPPEQPGGYTF.

In its sample, this clone was seen a few times. This sequence joins TRBV3-1 (or the pseudogene TRBV3-2) and TRBJ1-5, with D uncertain. Germline V gene data show CDR1 as LGHDT and CDR2 as YNNKEL (reference sequence). V was trimmed by 0 bases and J by 4 bases, leaving 4 bases between them. The length of the CDR3 is 13 residues. The CDR3 protein is CASSQDPNQPQHF. The CDR3 coding sequence is TGTGCCAGCAGCCAAGATCCTAATCAGCCCCAGCATTTT.